Listed here are 4 T cell receptor beta chains from one sample, sequenced in a study of CD8 T cells in Susac syndrome. It was with random hexamers that roughly 0.5 to 1 ug RNA was reverse transcribed. Each CDR3 protein gets one entry after TCRdb re-called the immunoSEQ multiplex PCR reads with MiXCR. Counted here are around 170,000 distinct CDR3 sequences, around 95% occurring once; the ten biggest clones make up 0.098%. The sample consisted of CD4+ T cells from PBMCs. These receptors all stem from a human donor with Susac syndrome.

The V and J genes are TRBV12-3 or TRBV12-4 and TRBJ1-2, with D possibly matching TRBD1 (5 bases). The length of the CDR3 is 16 residues. Between the trimmed V and J ends, which lost 2 bases and 3 bases, there was a span of 16 bases. This CDR3 is CASSLPHGDRDYGYTF. The CDR3, as DNA: TGTGCCAGCAGTTTACCCCACGGGGACCGAGACTATGGCTACACCTTC.

J is TRBJ1-6 and V is TRBV7-9; no clear D gene. Germline V gene data show CDR1 as SEHNR and CDR2 as FQNEAQ (reference sequence). V was pared by 2 bases and J by 0 bases, with 11 bases between. The CDR3 loop spans 17 amino acids. CDR3 DNA sequence: TGTGCCAGCAGCTTACAGACAACAAGCTCCTATAATTCACCCCTCCACTTT. Protein: CASSLQTTSSYNSPLHF.

The chain recombines TRBV29-1 with TRBJ1-2; weak D call: TRBD1 (6 bases). V was cut by 4 bases and J by 4 bases, with 13 bases left in between. Germline CDR1 reads SQVTM; CDR2 reads ANQGSEA. The CDR3 runs to 13 residues. DNA for the CDR3: TGCAGCGTTGGGGCCGGGACAACCTATGGCTACACCTTC. It encodes CSVGAGTTYGYTF.

The rearrangement joins TRBV20-1 to TRBJ2-3, with D possibly matching TRBD2 (6 bases). The CDR3 runs 14 residues. The V gene lost 5 bases and the J gene lost 10 bases, with 22 bases spanning the gap. Germline CDR1 DFQATT, CDR2 SNEGSKA (reference sequence). As DNA, the CDR3 is TGCAGTGCTGGGGCGGGACCCGGTGGGGTTGCGCAGTATTTT. It codes for CSAGAGPGGVAQYF.